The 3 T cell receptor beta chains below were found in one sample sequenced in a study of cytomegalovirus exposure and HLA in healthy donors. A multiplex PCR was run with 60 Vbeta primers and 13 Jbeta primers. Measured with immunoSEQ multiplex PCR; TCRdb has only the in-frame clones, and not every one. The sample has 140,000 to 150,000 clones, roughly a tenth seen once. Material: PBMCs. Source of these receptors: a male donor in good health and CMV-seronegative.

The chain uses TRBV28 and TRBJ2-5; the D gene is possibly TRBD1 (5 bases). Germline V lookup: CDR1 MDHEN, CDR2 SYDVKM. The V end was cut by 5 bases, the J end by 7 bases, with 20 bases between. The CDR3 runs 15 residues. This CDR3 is CASSQLDIEERTQYF. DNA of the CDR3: TGTGCCAGCAGTCAGTTGGACATAGAAGAGAGGACCCAGTACTTC. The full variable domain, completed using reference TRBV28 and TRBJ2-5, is DVKVTQSSRYLVKRTGEKVFLECVQDMDHENMFWYRQDPGLGLRLIYFSYDVKMKEKGDIPEGYSVSREKKERFSLILESASTNQTSMYLCASSQLDIEERTQYFGPGTRLLVL.

This chain's CDR3 is CASSDNPGSTDTQYF. CDR3 bases: TGTGCCAGCAGTGACAATCCAGGGAGCACAGATACGCAGTATTTT. V usage is TRBV6-4 and J usage is TRBJ2-3; perhaps TRBD1 as D (5 bases). This CDR3 is built from 15 residues. Per germline, CDR1 MRHNA and CDR2 SNTAGT. Between the trimmed V and J ends, which lost 2 bases and 0 bases, there was a span of 9 bases.

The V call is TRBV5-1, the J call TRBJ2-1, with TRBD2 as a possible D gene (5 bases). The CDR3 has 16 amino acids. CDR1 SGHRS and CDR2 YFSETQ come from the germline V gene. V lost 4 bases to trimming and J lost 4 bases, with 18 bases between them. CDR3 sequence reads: CASSPTQRLFYNEQFF. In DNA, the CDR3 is TGCGCCAGCAGCCCGACGCAGCGGCTTTTTTACAATGAGCAGTTCTTC.